This T cell receptor beta chain derives from a study of early T cells in non-severe SARS-CoV-2 infection. In the study overall: Sequencing was performed on bulk RNA from unsorted whole blood, leaving chains unpaired.

Study results and limitations: The VDJdb matching leaned toward anti-spike CD8 responses and overlooked private and CD4 specificities.

For this clonotype: Its antigen is unidentified.

The V gene's germline CDR1 is SGHTA and CDR2 FQGTGA. Trimming removed 3 bases from V and 0 bases from J, with 3 bases in between. This CDR3 is 13 amino acids long. Individual cDNA molecules carried attached unique molecular identifiers. TCRdb redid the calling of the 5' RACE reads with MiXCR, one entry per CDR3 protein. This sample has around 80,000 distinct CDR3 sequences; 10% occur once, and the top ten carry just over 8%. This chain links TRBV7-3 with TRBJ1-3; D gene unclear. The TCR sequence derives from an adult who was a healthcare worker with PCR-confirmed SARS-CoV-2 infection or an uninfected control (not recorded which). The specimen comprised whole blood, sampled at baseline. In DNA form, the CDR3 reads TGTGCCAGCAGCTTGGTCTCTGGAAACACCATATATTTT. It translates to CASSLVSGNTIYF.